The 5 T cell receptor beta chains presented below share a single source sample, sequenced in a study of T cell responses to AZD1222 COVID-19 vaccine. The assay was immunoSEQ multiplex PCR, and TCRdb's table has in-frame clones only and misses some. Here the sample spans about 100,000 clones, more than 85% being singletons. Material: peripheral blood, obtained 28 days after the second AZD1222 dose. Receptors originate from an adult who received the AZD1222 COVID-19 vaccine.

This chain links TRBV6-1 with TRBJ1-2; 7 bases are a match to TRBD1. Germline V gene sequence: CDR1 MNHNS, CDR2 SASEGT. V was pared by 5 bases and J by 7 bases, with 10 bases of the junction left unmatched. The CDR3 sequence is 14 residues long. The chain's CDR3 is CASSWTMTGSGYTF. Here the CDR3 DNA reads TGTGCCAGCAGTTGGACCATGACAGGGAGTGGCTACACCTTC.

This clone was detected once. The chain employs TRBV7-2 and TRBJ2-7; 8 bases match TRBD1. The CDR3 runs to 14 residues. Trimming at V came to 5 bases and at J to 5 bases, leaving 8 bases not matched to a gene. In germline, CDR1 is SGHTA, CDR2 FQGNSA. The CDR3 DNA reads TGTGCCAGCAGCCCTAGGCAGGGGGCGGACGAGCAGTACTTC. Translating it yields CASSPRQGADEQYF.

CDR3 coding DNA: TGTGCCAGCAGCGTAGGGGCAGGGAATTCACCCCTCCACTTT. Amino acids: CASSVGAGNSPLHF. The chain carries TRBV9 and TRBJ1-6; D may be TRBD1 (5 bases). The V gene lost 0 bases and the J gene lost 7 bases, with 8 bases spanning the gap. This CDR3 has 14 residues. Per the germline V gene, CDR1 is SGDLS and CDR2 is YYNGEE.

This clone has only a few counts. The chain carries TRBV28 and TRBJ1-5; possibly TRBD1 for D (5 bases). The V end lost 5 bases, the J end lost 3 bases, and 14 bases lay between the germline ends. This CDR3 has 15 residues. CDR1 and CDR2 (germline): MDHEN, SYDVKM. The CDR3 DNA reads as TGTGCCAGCAGTATTCGACACGGGACCAATCAGCCCCAGCATTTT. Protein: CASSIRHGTNQPQHF.

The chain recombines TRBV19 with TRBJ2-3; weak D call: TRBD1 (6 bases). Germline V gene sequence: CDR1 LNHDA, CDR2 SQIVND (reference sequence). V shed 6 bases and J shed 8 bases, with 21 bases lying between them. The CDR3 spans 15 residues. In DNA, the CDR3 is TGTGCCAGTAGCCCCACAGGGTCGGGCTTAGGTACGCAGTATTTT. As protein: CASSPTGSGLGTQYF.